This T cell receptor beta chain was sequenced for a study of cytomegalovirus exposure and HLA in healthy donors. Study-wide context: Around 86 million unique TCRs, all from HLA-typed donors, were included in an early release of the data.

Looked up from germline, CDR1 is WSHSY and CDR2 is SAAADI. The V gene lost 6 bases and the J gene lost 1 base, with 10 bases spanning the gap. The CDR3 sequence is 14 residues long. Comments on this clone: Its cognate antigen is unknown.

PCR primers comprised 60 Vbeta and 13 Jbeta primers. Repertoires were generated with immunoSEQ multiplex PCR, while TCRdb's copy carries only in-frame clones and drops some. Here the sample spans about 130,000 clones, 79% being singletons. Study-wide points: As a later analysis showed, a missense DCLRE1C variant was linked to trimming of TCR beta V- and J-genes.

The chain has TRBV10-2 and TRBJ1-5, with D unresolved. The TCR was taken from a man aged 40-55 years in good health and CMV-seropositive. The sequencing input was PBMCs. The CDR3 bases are TGCGCCAGCAGACCGGGTACGAGCAATCAGCCCCAGCATTTT. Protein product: CASRPGTSNQPQHF.